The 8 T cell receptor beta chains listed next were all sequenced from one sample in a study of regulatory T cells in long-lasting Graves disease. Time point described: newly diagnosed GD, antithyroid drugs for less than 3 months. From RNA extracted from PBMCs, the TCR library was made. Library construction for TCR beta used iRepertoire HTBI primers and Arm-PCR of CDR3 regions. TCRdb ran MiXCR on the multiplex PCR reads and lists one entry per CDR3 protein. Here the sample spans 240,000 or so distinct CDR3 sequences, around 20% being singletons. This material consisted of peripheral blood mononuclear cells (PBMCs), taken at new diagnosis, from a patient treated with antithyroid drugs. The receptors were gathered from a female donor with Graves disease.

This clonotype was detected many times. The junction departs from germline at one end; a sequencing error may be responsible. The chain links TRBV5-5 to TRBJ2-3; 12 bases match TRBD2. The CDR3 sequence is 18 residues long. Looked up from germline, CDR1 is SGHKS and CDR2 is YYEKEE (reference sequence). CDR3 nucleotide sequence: TGCGCCAGCAGCACAGCCGGATCTAGCGGGGGGGCTGGAGATACGCAGTATTTT. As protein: CASSTAGSSGGAGDTQYF.

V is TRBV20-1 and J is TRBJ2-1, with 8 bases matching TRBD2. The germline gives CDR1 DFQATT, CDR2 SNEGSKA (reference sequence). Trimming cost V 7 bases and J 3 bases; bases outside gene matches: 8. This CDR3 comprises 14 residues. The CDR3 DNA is TGCAGTGTAGTACTAGCGGAGCACTACAATGAGCAGTTCTTC. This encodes CSVVLAEHYNEQFF.

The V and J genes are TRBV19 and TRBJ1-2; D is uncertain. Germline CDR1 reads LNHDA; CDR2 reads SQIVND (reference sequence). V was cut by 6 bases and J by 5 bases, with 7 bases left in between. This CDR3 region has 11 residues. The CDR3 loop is CASSQEYGYTF. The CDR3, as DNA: TGTGCCAGTAGCCAGGAATATGGCTACACCTTC.

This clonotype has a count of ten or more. The CDR3 sequence: CSARVRSGNEQYF. The CDR3 bases are TGCAGTGCTAGAGTTCGTTCCGGGAACGAGCAGTACTTC. V and J are TRBV20-1 and TRBJ2-7; weak D call: TRBD2 (5 bases). The V end lost 1 base, the J end lost 5 bases, and 12 bases lay between the germline ends. The CDR3 consists of 13 residues. CDR1 is DFQATT, CDR2 SNEGSKA, per germline (reference sequence).

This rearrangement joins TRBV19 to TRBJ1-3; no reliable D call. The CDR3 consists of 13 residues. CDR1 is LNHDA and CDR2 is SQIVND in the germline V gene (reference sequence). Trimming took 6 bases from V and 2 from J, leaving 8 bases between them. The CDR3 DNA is TGTGCCAGTAGACCCCTGCCTGGAAACACCATATATTTT. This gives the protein CASRPLPGNTIYF.

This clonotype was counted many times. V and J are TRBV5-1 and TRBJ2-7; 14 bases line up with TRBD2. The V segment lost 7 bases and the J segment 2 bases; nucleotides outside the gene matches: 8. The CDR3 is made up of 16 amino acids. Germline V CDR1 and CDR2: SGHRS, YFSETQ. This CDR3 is CASRAGTSGSTYEQYF. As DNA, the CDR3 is TGCGCCAGCCGTGCCGGGACTAGCGGGAGTACCTACGAGCAGTACTTC.

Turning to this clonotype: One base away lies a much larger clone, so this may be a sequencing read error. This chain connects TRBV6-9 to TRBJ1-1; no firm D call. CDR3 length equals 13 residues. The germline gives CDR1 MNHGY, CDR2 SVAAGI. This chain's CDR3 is CASSYSGVTGAFF. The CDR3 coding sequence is TGTGCCAGCAGTTACTCCGGCGTCACTGGAGCTTTCTTT.

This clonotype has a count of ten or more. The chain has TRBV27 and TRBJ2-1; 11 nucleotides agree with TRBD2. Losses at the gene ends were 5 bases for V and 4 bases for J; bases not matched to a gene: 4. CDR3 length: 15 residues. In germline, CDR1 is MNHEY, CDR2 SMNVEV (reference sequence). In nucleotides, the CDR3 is TGTGCCAGCAGTCCGACTAGCGGGGCTTACAATGAGCAGTTCTTC. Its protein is CASSPTSGAYNEQFF.